The sequence of this T cell receptor (beta chain) was determined in a study of OX40 agonist ivuxolimab in advanced cancers. Study-level background: Ivuxolimab, an antibody that agonizes OX40 (CD134), was administered to the patients.

Findings and limits, study-wide: There was clonal expansion of CD4+ and CD8+ blood T cells by week 6 at 0.1 to 3.0 mg/kg. Relative to CD4+ cells, CD8+ T cells on average had more expanded clones.

On this clone itself: Antigen unknown.

Autoimmune disease history or systemic immunosuppression led to patients being barred. Assay: immunoSEQ multiplex PCR; the TCRdb copy retains only in-frame clones and omits some. The sample yields roughly 80,000 clones, 90% to 95% seen once. The source is an adult with an advanced solid tumor such as melanoma, head and neck, liver or kidney cancer. The sample consisted of CD4+ or CD8+ T cells sorted from blood, taken in a trial of the OX40 agonist ivuxolimab.

The CDR3 nucleotides are TGTGCCATCATGACAGGGGGAAATGAAAAACTGTTTTTT. Translating gives CAIMTGGNEKLFF. V is TRBV28 and J is TRBJ1-4, with 9 bases fitting TRBD1. CDR1 is MDHEN, CDR2 SYDVKM, per germline. Trimming removed 10 bases from V and 5 bases from J; junction bases left unmatched: 5. The CDR3 loop spans 13 amino acids.